The next 28 T cell receptor beta chains were all read from a single sample in a study of Ad26.COV2.S vaccination and SARS-CoV-2 variants. Treatment denoted: roughly 20 received Ad26.COV2.S at low or high dose, single or two shots; several received placebo; per-sample allocation not given. Day 63 after the first injection of vaccine or placebo was the sampling time. Profiled with immunoSEQ multiplex PCR; TCRdb holds only in-frame clones, not every one. The data contain some 250,000 clones, approximately 88% of them seen just once; the ten biggest clones take up over 8.5%. Sequencing was performed on peripheral blood, taken in a trial of Ad26.COV2.S vaccine versus placebo. The receptors here all came from a person aged 18-65 years who received the Ad26.COV2.S COVID-19 vaccine or a placebo.

The chain links TRBV28 to TRBJ2-7; 8 positions match TRBD1. The CDR3 contains 13 residues. The germline gives CDR1 MDHEN, CDR2 SYDVKM. V lost 7 bases to trimming and J lost 6 bases; unmatched junction nucleotides: 8. The CDR3 loop reads CASNDSDRAEQYF. CDR3 bases: TGTGCCAGCAACGACTCGGACAGGGCCGAGCAGTACTTC.

The table lists this clone with a count of one. The chain has TRBV2 and TRBJ2-5; 8 nucleotides line up with TRBD1. After removal of 8 bases from V and 2 bases from J, the junction contained 7 bases not matched to a gene. Germline V lookup: CDR1 SNHLY, CDR2 FYNNEI. This CDR3 is 14 amino acids long. The CDR3 DNA follows: TGTGCCAGCCGGACAGGGATGGTACAAGAGACCCAGTACTTC. Residues: CASRTGMVQETQYF.

This chain joins TRBV28 and TRBJ2-7, with a tentative D call TRBD1 (6 bases). The germline V and J ends were trimmed by 4 bases and 4 bases, with 8 bases remaining between them. CDR3 length equals 12 residues. Per germline, CDR1 MDHEN and CDR2 SYDVKM. CDR3 sequence reads: CASSSGQYEQYF. CDR3 in DNA: TGTGCCAGCAGTTCTGGACAGTACGAGCAGTACTTC.

V is TRBV6-5 and J is TRBJ2-2, with TRBD1 identical over 7 bases. V was pared by 8 bases and J by 3 bases, with 9 bases of the junction left unmatched. CDR3 length: 15 residues. CDR1 is MNHEY, CDR2 SVGAGI, per germline. CDR3 DNA: TGTGCCAGCGGACCCTTAGGGGGCGACACCGGGGAGCTGTTTTTT. Translated: CASGPLGGDTGELFF.

As DNA, the CDR3 is TGCGCCAGCAGCCAAGCAGGGTTCGATACGCAGTATTTT. Translated: CASSQAGFDTQYF. The chain recombines TRBV4-3 with TRBJ2-3; D is possibly TRBD1 (5 bases). V was cut by 1 base and J by 6 bases, with 8 bases left in between. Germline CDR1 reads LGHNA; CDR2 reads YSLEER. The CDR3 runs to 13 residues.

The J gene is TRBJ2-7, the V gene TRBV6-5, with 8 nucleotides matching TRBD2. CDR1 and CDR2 from the germline V gene are MNHEY and SVGAGI. V shed 2 bases and J 2 bases; nucleotides not matched to a gene: 5. The CDR3 spans 15 residues. The CDR3 nucleotides are TGTGCCAGCAGTTACGGGCTGCGGGGGGCCTACGAGCAGTACTTC. Its translation: CASSYGLRGAYEQYF.

The chain employs TRBV6-2 or TRBV6-3 and TRBJ2-2, with no clear D. The CDR3 is made up of 14 amino acids. Germline V gives CDR1 MNHEY, CDR2 SVGEGT. Trimming pared 5 bases from V and 3 bases from J, leaving 10 bases between. DNA of the CDR3: TGTGCCAGCAGTCTAAGTATCGACACCGGGGAGCTGTTTTTT. Translating gives CASSLSIDTGELFF.

The V call is TRBV3-1 (or the pseudogene TRBV3-2), the J call TRBJ2-5; TRBD2 aligns across 11 bases. V gave up 6 bases and J gave up 2 bases; unmatched junction bases: 8. From germline, CDR1 is LGHDT and CDR2 YNNKEL (reference sequence). CDR3 length: 16 amino acids. CDR3: CASRAGTSGSQETQYF. The CDR3 region has the DNA TGTGCCAGCAGGGCGGGGACTAGCGGTTCACAAGAGACCCAGTACTTC.

The chain couples TRBV7-9 to TRBJ2-6; D is unresolved. This CDR3 has 16 amino acids. V shed 2 bases and J shed 4 bases, with 12 bases lying between them. Germline lookup yields CDR1 SEHNR and CDR2 FQNEAQ (reference sequence). CDR3 protein: CASSLLGSDGANVLTF. The CDR3 DNA is TGTGCCAGCAGCTTACTAGGGTCTGACGGGGCCAACGTCCTGACTTTC.

The chain employs TRBV7-2 and TRBJ2-1; the D gene is possibly TRBD2 (6 bases). Per the germline V gene, CDR1 is SGHTA and CDR2 is FQGNSA. Trimming stripped 1 base from V and 9 bases from J, with 10 bases between. There are 13 residues in the CDR3. The CDR3 spells CASSLGLEPEQFF. The CDR3 region has the DNA TGTGCCAGCAGCTTAGGACTAGAACCTGAGCAGTTCTTC. The entire variable domain, with the rest obtained from reference TRBV7-2 and TRBJ2-1, is as follows: GAGVSQSPSNKVTEKGKDVELRCDPISGHTALYWYRQSLGQGLEFLIYFQGNSAPDKSGLPSDRFSAERTGGSVSTLTIQRTQQEDSAVYLCASSLGLEPEQFFGPGTRLTVL.

The genes are TRBV6-5 and TRBJ2-7, with 9 bases identical to TRBD1. The CDR3 covers 14 residues. Germline V lookup: CDR1 MNHEY, CDR2 SVGAGI. The J segment lost 5 bases and the V segment lost 5 bases, leaving 7 bases of the junction unmatched. The CDR3 loop is CASSRDRVEDEQYF. For the CDR3, the DNA is TGTGCCAGCAGTCGGGACAGGGTCGAAGACGAGCAGTACTTC.

The chain uses TRBV30 and TRBJ2-7; 8 positions match TRBD2. The CDR3 runs to 14 residues. Germline CDR1 reads GTSNPN; CDR2 reads SVGIG (reference sequence). V shed 7 bases, J shed 4 bases, and the junction held 12 bases outside the gene matches. CDR3 amino acids: CAYNLAGKEYEQYF. As DNA, the CDR3 is TGTGCCTATAACTTAGCGGGAAAGGAGTACGAGCAGTACTTC. Drawing the rest from reference TRBV30 and TRBJ2-7, the complete variable domain is SQTIHQWPATLVQPVGSPLSLECTVEGTSNPNLYWYRQAAGRGLQLLFYSVGIGQISSEVPQNLSASRPQDRQFILSSKKLLLSDSGFYLCAYNLAGKEYEQYFGPGTRLTVT.

This chain links TRBV11-2 with TRBJ2-2; 7 bases match TRBD1. With 6 bases clipped from V and 5 bases from J, the junction kept 6 bases outside the gene matches. The CDR3 is 14 amino acids. Germline values: CDR1 SGHAT, CDR2 FQNNGV. Here the CDR3 reads CASSRDRRTGELFF. Written as DNA, the CDR3 is TGTGCCAGCAGTCGGGACAGAAGGACCGGGGAGCTGTTTTTT.

The gene calls are TRBV6-5 and TRBJ1-1; D is possibly TRBD1 (6 bases). Germline assignment: CDR1 MNHEY and CDR2 SVGAGI. The CDR3 length is 15 residues. Trimming cost V 5 bases and J 5 bases, with 18 bases left between them. The CDR3 DNA is TGTGCCAGCAGTCGGGACATTTTTATGGGTACTGAAGCTTTCTTT. The encoded protein is CASSRDIFMGTEAFF.

The genes are TRBV12-1 and TRBJ2-7. TRBV12-1 is described as a pseudogene. CDR3 length: 14 residues. The CDR3: CASSTDRSGDEQYF. CDR3 nucleotides: TGTGCCAGCAGCACCGATCGTTCTGGGGACGAGCAGTACTTC.

This rearrangement joins TRBV7-2 to TRBJ2-5; D unresolved. CDR1 is SGHTA and CDR2 is FQGNSA in the germline V gene. The CDR3 runs to 11 residues. V was pared by 4 bases and J by 1 base, with 1 base between. CDR3 amino acids: CASSSQETQYF. The CDR3, as DNA: TGTGCCAGCAGCTCCCAAGAGACCCAGTACTTC. Supplemented by reference TRBV7-2 and TRBJ2-5, the full variable domain reads GAGVSQSPSNKVTEKGKDVELRCDPISGHTALYWYRQSLGQGLEFLIYFQGNSAPDKSGLPSDRFSAERTGGSVSTLTIQRTQQEDSAVYLCASSSQETQYFGPGTRLLVL.

This sequence joins TRBV7-6 and TRBJ1-1; 9 bases fit TRBD1. V dropped 6 bases and J dropped 1; count of bases not matched to a gene: 3. The germline V gene encodes CDR1 SGHVS and CDR2 FNYEAQ. The CDR3 consists of 14 residues. The CDR3 sequence: CASRPGQGNTEAFF. The CDR3 DNA reads as TGTGCCAGCAGGCCGGGACAGGGGAACACTGAAGCTTTCTTT.

The chain couples TRBV5-1 to TRBJ1-3, with D possibly being TRBD1 (5 bases). Per the germline V gene, CDR1 is SGHRS and CDR2 is YFSETQ. The CDR3 spans 16 residues. Trimming stripped 5 bases from V and 0 bases from J, with 15 bases between. CDR3 sequence reads: CASRPRVASSGNTIYF. DNA for the CDR3: TGCGCCAGCAGACCCAGGGTAGCCAGCTCTGGAAACACCATATATTTT.

This chain joins TRBV5-1 and TRBJ2-3; 9 bases map to TRBD2. Germline loops: CDR1 SGHRS, CDR2 YFSETQ. This CDR3 is built from 17 residues. Trimming removed 7 bases from V and 0 bases from J; junction bases left unmatched: 12. CDR3 in amino acids: CASHPGLAAVSTDTQYF. The CDR3 nucleotides read TGCGCCAGCCATCCGGGACTAGCAGCCGTTAGCACAGATACGCAGTATTTT.

This rearrangement joins TRBV28 to TRBJ2-5, with unresolved D. The V and J ends lost 6 bases and 1 base respectively, with 21 bases between them. From germline, CDR1 is MDHEN and CDR2 SYDVKM. The CDR3 has 17 amino acids. The CDR3 spells CASSYDWAPQGQETQYF. DNA for the CDR3: TGTGCCAGCAGCTACGACTGGGCCCCCCAAGGCCAAGAGACCCAGTACTTC.

The V and J genes are TRBV7-6 and TRBJ2-7; D ambiguous. Germline CDR1 reads SGHVS; CDR2 reads FNYEAQ. Trimming removed 1 base from V and 2 bases from J, with 12 bases in between. The CDR3 is 15 amino acids. The CDR3 reads CASSLVNSPTYEQYF. As DNA, the CDR3 is TGTGCCAGCAGCTTAGTTAACAGTCCAACCTACGAGCAGTACTTC.

The chain links TRBV28 to TRBJ2-1; 7 nucleotides match TRBD1. The CDR3 sequence is 15 residues long. Germline assignment: CDR1 MDHEN and CDR2 SYDVKM. Losses at the gene ends were 7 bases for V and 4 bases for J; bases not matched to a gene: 10. The CDR3 DNA is TGTGCCAGCATCACCGGACAGGACCCTTACAATGAGCAGTTCTTC. It yields the protein CASITGQDPYNEQFF. Supplemented by reference TRBV28 and TRBJ2-1, the full variable domain reads DVKVTQSSRYLVKRTGEKVFLECVQDMDHENMFWYRQDPGLGLRLIYFSYDVKMKEKGDIPEGYSVSREKKERFSLILESASTNQTSMYLCASITGQDPYNEQFFGPGTRLTVL.

This clone is a singleton in its sample. The V call is TRBV28, the J call TRBJ2-2, with 16 bases identical to TRBD2. The V gene end was trimmed by 4 bases and the J gene end by 6 bases; junction bases not matched to a gene: 11. There are 19 residues in the CDR3. Germline V gene sequence: CDR1 MDHEN, CDR2 SYDVKM. DNA for the CDR3: TGTGCCAGCAGTTCAGATTCCGGGACTAGCGGGAGGGCCGCCGGGGAGCTGTTTTTT. It translates to CASSSDSGTSGRAAGELFF.

This clone is a singleton in its sample. The V call is TRBV28, the J call TRBJ2-3, with a weak D call TRBD1 (6 bases). Per germline, CDR1 MDHEN and CDR2 SYDVKM. Trimming cost V 4 bases and J 1 base, with 9 bases left between them. This CDR3 has 14 amino acids. The CDR3 here is CASSSGARTDTQYF. In DNA, the CDR3 is TGTGCCAGCAGTTCAGGGGCCCGCACAGATACGCAGTATTTT.

The V and J genes are TRBV10-2 and TRBJ2-5; 7 bases align to TRBD1. Germline-derived CDR1 and CDR2 are WSHSY and SAAADI. J was trimmed by 0 bases and V by 6 bases; bases with no gene match: 10. CDR3 length: 16 residues. This CDR3 is CASRGQSPRYQETQYF. CDR3 DNA sequence: TGCGCCAGCAGGGGACAGTCCCCGAGGTACCAAGAGACCCAGTACTTC.

The chain joins TRBV7-9 to TRBJ2-1; no clear D. V lost 2 bases and J lost 7, with 12 bases in between. Germline V gene lookup returns CDR1 SEHNR and CDR2 FQNEAQ (reference sequence). There are 14 residues in the CDR3. CDR3 amino acids: CASSLYPEKNEQFF. CDR3 DNA sequence: TGTGCCAGCAGCTTATACCCAGAGAAGAATGAGCAGTTCTTC.

The chain uses TRBV7-8 and TRBJ2-3; TRBD2 agrees at 10 bases. Germline CDR1 is SGHVS and CDR2 is FQNEAQ. The J segment lost 7 bases and the V segment lost 3 bases, leaving 10 bases of the junction unmatched. The CDR3 sequence is 16 residues long. CDR3 sequence reads: CASSFKREGLMNTQYF. The CDR3 coding sequence is TGTGCCAGCAGCTTTAAGCGGGAGGGCCTTATGAATACGCAGTATTTT.

V is TRBV5-1 and J is TRBJ2-2; tentatively, D is TRBD2 (6 bases). Trimming stripped 4 bases from V and 2 bases from J, with 12 bases between. This CDR3 has 15 residues. Germline V gives CDR1 SGHRS, CDR2 YFSETQ. Written as DNA, the CDR3 is TGCGCCAGCAGCCTGTGGGGGGTTAACACCGGGGAGCTGTTTTTT. Translated, it gives CASSLWGVNTGELFF.